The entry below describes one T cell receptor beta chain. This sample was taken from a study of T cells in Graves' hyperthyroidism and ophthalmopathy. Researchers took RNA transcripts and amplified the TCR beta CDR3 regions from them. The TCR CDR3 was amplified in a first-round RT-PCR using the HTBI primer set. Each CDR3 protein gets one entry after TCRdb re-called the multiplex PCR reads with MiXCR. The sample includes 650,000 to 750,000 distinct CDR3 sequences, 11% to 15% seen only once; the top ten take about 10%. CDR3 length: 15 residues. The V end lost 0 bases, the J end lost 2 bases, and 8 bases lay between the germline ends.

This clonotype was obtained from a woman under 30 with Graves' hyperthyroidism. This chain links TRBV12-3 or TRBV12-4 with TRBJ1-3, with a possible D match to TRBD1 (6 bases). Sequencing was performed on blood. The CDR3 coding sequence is TGTGCCAGCAGTTTAGCGGGGGGCCCTGGAAACACCATATATTTT. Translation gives CASSLAGGPGNTIYF.